Sequencing of this T cell receptor (beta chain) was carried out in a study of molecular identifiers for immune sequencing clone quantification. Whole-study results and caveats: Researchers reportedly could pick up spiked Jurkat TCR RNA from one cell mixed into more than 800,000 naive cells.

This clonotype was recorded many times. Its antigen is currently unknown. TCRdb re-called the PCR reads with MiXCR, one entry per CDR3 protein. There are approximately 630,000 distinct CDR3 sequences in the sample; over 25% occur only once, and about 0.8% lies in the top ten. Sorting selected naive CD8 T cells with a CD8+CD4-CCR7+CD45RA+ phenotype. The specimen sequenced was naive CD8+ T cells from blood, with Jurkat cell RNA spiked in. Noted subset: FACS-sorted CD8+CD4-CCR7+CD45RA+ naive T cells. The receptor was derived from a human donor in good health. Some libraries in this study had Jurkat cell RNA spiked in.

CDR3 residues: CASSLATAKRDRGRTEAFF. The CDR3 bases are TGTGCCAGCAGCTTAGCGACAGCAAAAAGGGACAGGGGGCGAACTGAAGCTTTCTTT. The chain employs TRBV7-9 and TRBJ1-1; TRBD1 matches 12 bases. This CDR3 has 19 residues. The junction had 13 bases not matched to a gene; V was cut back by 0 bases and J by 5 bases. Germline V CDR1 and CDR2: SEHNR, FQNEAQ (reference sequence).